The clone carrying this T cell receptor (beta chain) was counted once. A multiplex PCR was run with 60 Vbeta primers and 13 Jbeta primers. TCRdb's table, derived via immunoSEQ multiplex PCR, lists solely in-frame clones and lacks some. The table lists over 250,000 clones, around 65% of them singletons. The ends lost 5 bases at V and 5 bases at J; junction bases unmatched: 9. CDR3 size: 15 residues. Per germline, CDR1 SGHRS and CDR2 YFSETQ. This sample was included in a study of cytomegalovirus exposure and HLA in healthy donors. J is TRBJ2-5 and V is TRBV5-1; 10 bases align to TRBD1. This receptor was obtained from a female donor in good health and CMV-seronegative. The specimen sequenced was PBMCs. The CDR3 DNA reads TGCGCCAGCAGTGGATTCGGACAGGGGGGGGAGACCCAGTACTTC. It translates to CASSGFGQGGETQYF.